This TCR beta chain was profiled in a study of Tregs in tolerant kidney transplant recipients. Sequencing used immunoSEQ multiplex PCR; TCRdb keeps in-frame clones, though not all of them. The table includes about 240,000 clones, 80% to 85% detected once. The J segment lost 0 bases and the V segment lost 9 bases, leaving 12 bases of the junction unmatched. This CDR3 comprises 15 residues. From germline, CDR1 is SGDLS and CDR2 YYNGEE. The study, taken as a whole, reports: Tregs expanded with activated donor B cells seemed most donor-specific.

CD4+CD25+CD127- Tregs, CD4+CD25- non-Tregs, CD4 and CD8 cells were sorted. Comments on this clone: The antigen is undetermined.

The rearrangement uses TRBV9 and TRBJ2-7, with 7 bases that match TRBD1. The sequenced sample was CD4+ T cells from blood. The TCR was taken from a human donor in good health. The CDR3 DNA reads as TGTGCCAATCCCCCCGGGACAGAAAGCTCCTACGAGCAGTACTTC. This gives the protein CANPPGTESSYEQYF.